The 18 T cell receptor beta chains reported below all come from one sample, sequenced in a study of shared clonotypes between healthy human individuals. Assay used: immunoSEQ multiplex PCR; TCRdb lists only in-frame clones, some missing. The table includes about 2.1 million clones, just over 90% detected once. The naive CD8 population came from CD45RO-negative cells selected for CCR7, without terminally differentiated effector memory CD45RA+ cells. The specimen sequenced was naive CD8+ T cells from PBMCs. Source of these receptors: a man between 18 and 29 years old in good health. Some clones in this sample may be carry-over from other donors' samples.

The chain links TRBV27 to TRBJ2-7, with 7 nucleotides matching TRBD1. CDR1 and CDR2 from the germline V gene are MNHEY and SMNVEV (reference sequence). Trimming at V came to 5 bases and at J to 3 bases, leaving 13 bases not matched to a gene. There are 16 residues in the CDR3. The CDR3 sequence is CASSPNTGESRYEQYF. In nucleotides, the CDR3 is TGTGCCAGCAGTCCGAACACAGGGGAGTCCCGCTACGAGCAGTACTTC.

About this clone: The sample carries other DNA sequences with the same CDR3. The chain employs TRBV28 and TRBJ1-5; D ambiguous. V shed 2 bases and J shed 3 bases, with 8 bases lying between them. Looked up from germline, CDR1 is MDHEN and CDR2 is SYDVKM. The CDR3 sequence is 14 residues long. CDR3 residues: CASSLRGFNQPQHF. CDR3 in DNA: TGTGCCAGCAGTTTACGGGGTTTCAATCAGCCCCAGCATTTT.

This clone was seen only once. This chain links TRBV27 with TRBJ2-1; D is unresolved. The CDR3 sequence is 13 residues long. CDR1 and CDR2 (germline): MNHEY, SMNVEV (reference sequence). Trimming shortened V by 3 bases and J by 7 bases, and 10 bases separated the two germline ends. The CDR3 DNA reads TGTGCCAGCAGTTTTGGGGTGGGAAATGAGCAGTTCTTC. Translating gives CASSFGVGNEQFF.

The chain employs TRBV7-9 and TRBJ2-4; tentatively, D is TRBD2 (5 bases). Germline values: CDR1 SEHNR, CDR2 FQNEAQ (reference sequence). The CDR3 is 16 amino acids. Trimming removed 5 bases at V and 7 bases at J, with 21 bases between. CDR3 amino acids: CASSPRGPLAFNIQYF. In DNA form, the CDR3 reads TGTGCCAGCAGCCCCCGCGGGCCGCTGGCATTTAACATTCAGTACTTC.

Comment on this clone: This sample also contains other DNA sequences that code for the same CDR3. The chain recombines TRBV7-8 with TRBJ1-5; no reliable D call. V lost 1 base and J lost 0, with 7 bases in between. The CDR3 runs 15 residues. The germline V gene has CDR1 SGHVS and CDR2 FQNEAQ. The CDR3 DNA reads TGTGCCAGCAGCTTAGGGCGGAATAGCAATCAGCCCCAGCATTTT. Protein sequence: CASSLGRNSNQPQHF.

The chain employs TRBV5-4 and TRBJ2-3, with 7 bases aligning to TRBD2. The CDR3 is made up of 15 amino acids. Trimming removed 4 bases from V and 4 bases from J; junction bases left unmatched: 9. Per germline, CDR1 SGHNT and CDR2 YYREEE (reference sequence). The CDR3 DNA sequence: TGTGCCAGCAGCCAAGGGCGGACTAGTCCAGATACGCAGTATTTT. Translating gives CASSQGRTSPDTQYF.

V and J are TRBV2 and TRBJ2-7; 7 bases agree with TRBD1. The trim removed 4 bases at V and 6 bases at J, leaving 3 bases unmatched. The CDR3 runs 12 residues. Germline loops: CDR1 SNHLY, CDR2 FYNNEI. CDR3: CASSATGREQYF. The DNA for the CDR3 is TGTGCCAGCAGTGCGACAGGGCGCGAGCAGTACTTC.

The chain links TRBV19 to TRBJ2-7; 11 nucleotides agree with TRBD2. Trimming at V came to 5 bases and at J to 5 bases, leaving 5 bases not matched to a gene. The germline gives CDR1 LNHDA, CDR2 SQIVND (reference sequence). This CDR3 has 14 amino acids. The CDR3 protein is CASSLLAGGNEQYF. CDR3 nucleotides: TGTGCCAGTAGTTTATTAGCGGGAGGGAACGAGCAGTACTTC.

The chain is built from TRBV7-2 and TRBJ2-7; TRBD2 matches at 9 bases. The CDR3 has 14 amino acids. Germline CDR1 SGHTA, CDR2 FQGNSA. V was pared by 5 bases and J by 4 bases, with 6 bases of the junction left unmatched. Here the CDR3 reads CASSPTGLAYEQYF. CDR3 nucleotides: TGTGCCAGCAGCCCCACGGGACTAGCTTACGAGCAGTACTTC.

The gene calls are TRBV6-5 and TRBJ1-3; no definite D call. V lost 2 bases and J lost 9, with 11 bases in between. Germline CDR1 MNHEY, CDR2 SVGAGI. CDR3 length equals 13 residues. CDR3 region: CASSYQPGSTIYF. The CDR3 DNA is TGTGCCAGCAGTTACCAACCCGGGAGCACCATATATTTT.

This chain uses TRBV11-2 with TRBJ2-7, with 10 bases lining up with TRBD2. The germline V gene encodes CDR1 SGHAT and CDR2 FQNNGV. The CDR3 covers 18 residues. V shed 1 base and J 2 bases; nucleotides not matched to a gene: 11. The CDR3 DNA sequence: TGTGCCAGCAGCTTAGCCCCCACCGCTAGCGGGGGAACCTACGAGCAGTACTTC. Translated: CASSLAPTASGGTYEQYF.

V gene TRBV7-8 combines with J gene TRBJ2-5, with D unclear. The CDR3 has 15 amino acids. Trimming stripped 0 bases from V and 0 bases from J, with 8 bases between. The germline V gene has CDR1 SGHVS and CDR2 FQNEAQ. The CDR3 coding sequence is TGTGCCAGCAGCTTAGCCTTACAAAACCAAGAGACCCAGTACTTC. It codes for CASSLALQNQETQYF.

Worth noting for this clone: Other DNA sequences in this sample translate to the same CDR3. The chain employs TRBV6-5 and TRBJ1-1; the D gene is possibly TRBD1 (5 bases). Germline assignment: CDR1 MNHEY and CDR2 SVGAGI. The CDR3 has 14 residues. Trimming pared 2 bases from V and 2 bases from J, leaving 9 bases between. The CDR3 DNA reads TGTGCCAGCAGTTACCGGGACGGAAACACTGAAGCTTTCTTT. It codes for CASSYRDGNTEAFF.

The rearrangement links TRBV19 to TRBJ1-1, with TRBD1 matching 8 bases. V lost 5 bases and J lost 1; bases outside the gene matches: 9. Germline V gene sequence: CDR1 LNHDA, CDR2 SQIVND (reference sequence). CDR3 size: 16 residues. The DNA for the CDR3 is TGTGCCAGTAGTGCTCGACAGGGGACGGGGAACACTGAAGCTTTCTTT. This gives the protein CASSARQGTGNTEAFF. Combining the CDR3 with reference TRBV19 and TRBJ1-1 gives the whole variable domain DGGITQSPKYLFRKEGQNVTLSCEQNLNHDAMYWYRQDPGQGLRLIYYSQIVNDFQKGDIAEGYSVSREKKESFPLTVTSAQKNPTAFYLCASSARQGTGNTEAFFGQGTRLTVV.

The rearrangement links TRBV7-6 to TRBJ2-7, with 9 bases fitting TRBD1. From germline, CDR1 is SGHVS and CDR2 FNYEAQ. V shed 5 bases and J 2 bases; nucleotides not matched to a gene: 7. The CDR3 contains 15 residues. DNA of the CDR3: TGTGCCAGCAGCCCTGGACAGGGGAGGCCCTACGAGCAGTACTTC. This translates into CASSPGQGRPYEQYF. Drawing the rest from reference TRBV7-6 and TRBJ2-7, the complete variable domain is GAGVSQSPRYKVTKRGQDVALRCDPISGHVSLYWYRQALGQGPEFLTYFNYEAQQDKSGLPNDRFSAERPEGSISTLTIQRTEQRDSAMYRCASSPGQGRPYEQYFGPGTRLTVT.

The chain joins TRBV7-9 to TRBJ2-7; D not certain. CDR3 length: 14 residues. Trimming shortened V by 1 base and J by 0 bases, and 7 bases separated the two germline ends. In germline, CDR1 is SEHNR, CDR2 FQNEAQ (reference sequence). CDR3 sequence reads: CASSLGVGSYEQYF. In DNA, the CDR3 is TGTGCCAGCAGCTTAGGTGTCGGCTCCTACGAGCAGTACTTC.

The J gene is TRBJ2-3, the V gene TRBV5-4, with 14 bases that match TRBD2. Trimming took 7 bases from V and 1 from J; bases not matched to a gene: 5. The CDR3 has 16 amino acids. Germline CDR1 SGHNT, CDR2 YYREEE (reference sequence). The CDR3 DNA follows: TGTGCCAGCCGCTGGGGACTAGCGGGAGGCACAGATACGCAGTATTTT. Amino acids: CASRWGLAGGTDTQYF.

This clone was observed a single time. This rearrangement joins TRBV15 to TRBJ1-2, with 7 bases matching TRBD1. Germline CDR1 reads LNHNV; CDR2 reads YYDKDF (reference sequence). The CDR3 length is 15 residues. The V gene end was trimmed by 5 bases and the J gene end by 4 bases; junction bases not matched to a gene: 10. CDR3 in amino acids: CATSEGAGSLYGYTF. CDR3 sequence (DNA): TGTGCCACCAGCGAGGGGGCAGGGAGCCTCTATGGCTACACCTTC.